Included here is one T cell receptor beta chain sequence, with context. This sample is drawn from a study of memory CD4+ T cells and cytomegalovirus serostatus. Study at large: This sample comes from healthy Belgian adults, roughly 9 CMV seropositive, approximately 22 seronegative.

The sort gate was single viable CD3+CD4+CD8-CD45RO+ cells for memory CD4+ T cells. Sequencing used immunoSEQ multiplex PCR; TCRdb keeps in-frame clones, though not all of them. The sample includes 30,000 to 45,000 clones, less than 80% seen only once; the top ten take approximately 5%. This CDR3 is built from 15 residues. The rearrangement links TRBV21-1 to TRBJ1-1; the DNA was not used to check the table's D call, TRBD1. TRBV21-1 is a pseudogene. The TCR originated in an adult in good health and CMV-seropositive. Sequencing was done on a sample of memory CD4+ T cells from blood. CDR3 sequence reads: CASSIKGQGGTEAFF. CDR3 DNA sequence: TGTGCCAGCAGCATAAAGGGACAGGGAGGCACTGAAGCTTTCTTT.